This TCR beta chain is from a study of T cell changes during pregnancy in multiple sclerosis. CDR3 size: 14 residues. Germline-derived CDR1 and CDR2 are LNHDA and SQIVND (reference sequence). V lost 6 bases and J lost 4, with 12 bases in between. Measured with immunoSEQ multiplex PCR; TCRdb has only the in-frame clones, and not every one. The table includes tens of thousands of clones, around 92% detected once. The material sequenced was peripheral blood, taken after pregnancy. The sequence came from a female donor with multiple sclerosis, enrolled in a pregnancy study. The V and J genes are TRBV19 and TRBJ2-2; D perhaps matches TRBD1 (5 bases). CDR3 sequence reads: CASSLQVPTGELFF. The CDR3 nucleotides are TGTGCCAGTAGCCTACAGGTACCCACCGGGGAGCTGTTTTTT.